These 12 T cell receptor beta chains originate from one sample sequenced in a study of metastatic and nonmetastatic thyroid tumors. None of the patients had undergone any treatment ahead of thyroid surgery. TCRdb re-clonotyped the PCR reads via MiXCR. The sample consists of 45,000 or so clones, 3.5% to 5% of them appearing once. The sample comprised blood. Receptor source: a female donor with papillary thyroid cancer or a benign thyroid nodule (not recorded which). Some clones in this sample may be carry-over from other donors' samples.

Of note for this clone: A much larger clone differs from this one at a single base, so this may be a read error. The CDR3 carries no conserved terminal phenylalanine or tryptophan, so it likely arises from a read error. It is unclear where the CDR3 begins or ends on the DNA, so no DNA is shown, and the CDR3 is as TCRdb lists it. The CDR3 loop is CASGLPIGRA. The chain couples TRBV12-5 to TRBJ2-2; TRBD2 is the table's D call, not checked against the DNA. Germline V gene data show CDR1 as LGHNT and CDR2 as FRNRAP. The CDR3 numbers 10 amino acids, ends counted.

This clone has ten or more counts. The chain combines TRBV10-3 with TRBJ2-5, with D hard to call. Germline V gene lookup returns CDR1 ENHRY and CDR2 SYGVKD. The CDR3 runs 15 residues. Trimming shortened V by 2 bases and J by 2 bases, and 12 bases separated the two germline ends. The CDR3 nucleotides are TGTGCCATCAGTGAGAGTCTGGAGATGCAAGAGACCCAGTACTTC. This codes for CAISESLEMQETQYF.

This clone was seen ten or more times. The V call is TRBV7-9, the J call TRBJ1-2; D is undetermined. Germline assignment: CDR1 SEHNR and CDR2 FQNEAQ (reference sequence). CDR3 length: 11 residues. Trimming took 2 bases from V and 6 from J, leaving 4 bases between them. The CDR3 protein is CASSLTDGYTF. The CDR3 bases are TGTGCCAGCAGCTTAACGGATGGCTACACCTTC.

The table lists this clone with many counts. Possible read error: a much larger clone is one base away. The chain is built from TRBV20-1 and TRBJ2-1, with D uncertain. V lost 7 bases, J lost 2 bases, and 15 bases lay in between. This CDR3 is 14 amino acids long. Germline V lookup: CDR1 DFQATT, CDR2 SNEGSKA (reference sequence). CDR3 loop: CSGADRAAYNEQFF. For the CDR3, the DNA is TGCAGTGGGGCCGATCGGGCGGCCTACAATGAGCAGTTCTTC.

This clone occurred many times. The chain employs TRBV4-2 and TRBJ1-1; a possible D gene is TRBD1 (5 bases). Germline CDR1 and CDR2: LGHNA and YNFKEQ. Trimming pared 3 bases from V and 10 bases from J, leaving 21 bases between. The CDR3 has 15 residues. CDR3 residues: CASSHFEGRGGGAFF. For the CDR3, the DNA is TGTGCCAGCAGCCATTTCGAAGGTCGGGGCGGTGGAGCTTTCTTT.

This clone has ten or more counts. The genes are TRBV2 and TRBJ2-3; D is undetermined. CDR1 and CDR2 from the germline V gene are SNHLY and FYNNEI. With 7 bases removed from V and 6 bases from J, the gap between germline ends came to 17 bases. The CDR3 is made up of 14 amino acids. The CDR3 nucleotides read TGTGCCAGCACCGTAGACATTATCAGGGATACGCAGTATTTT. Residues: CASTVDIIRDTQYF.

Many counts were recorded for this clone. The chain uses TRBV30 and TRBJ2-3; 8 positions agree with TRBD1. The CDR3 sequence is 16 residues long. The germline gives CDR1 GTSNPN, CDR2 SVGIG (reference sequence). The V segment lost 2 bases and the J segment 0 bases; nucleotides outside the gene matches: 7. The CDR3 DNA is TGTGCCTGGAGTTCAAACCAGGGGGCCAGCACAGATACGCAGTATTTT. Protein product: CAWSSNQGASTDTQYF.

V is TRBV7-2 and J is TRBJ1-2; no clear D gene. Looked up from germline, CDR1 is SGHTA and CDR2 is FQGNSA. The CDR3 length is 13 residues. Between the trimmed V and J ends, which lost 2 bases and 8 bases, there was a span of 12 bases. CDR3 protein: CASSLSLGKGYTF. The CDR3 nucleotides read TGTGCCAGCAGCTTAAGTTTAGGGAAGGGCTACACCTTC.

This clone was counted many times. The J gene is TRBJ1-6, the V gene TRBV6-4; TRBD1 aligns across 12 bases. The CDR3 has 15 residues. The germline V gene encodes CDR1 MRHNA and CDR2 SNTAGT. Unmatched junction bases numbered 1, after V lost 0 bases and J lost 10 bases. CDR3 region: CASSDSGQGASPLHF. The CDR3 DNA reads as TGTGCCAGCAGTGACTCGGGACAGGGGGCCTCACCCCTCCACTTT.

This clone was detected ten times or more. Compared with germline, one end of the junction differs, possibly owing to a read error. The CDR3 nucleotides read TGTGCCAGCAGCCGTGGGACCTACGGGCAGTACTTC. Translation: CASSRGTYGQYF. The genes are TRBV3-1 and TRBJ2-7, with D possibly being TRBD1 or TRBD2 (5 bases each). Per germline, CDR1 LGHDT and CDR2 YNNKEL (reference sequence). The CDR3 has 12 amino acids.

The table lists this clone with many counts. The CDR3 nucleotides read TGTGCCAGCAGCAGGGGACAGGGCTATGGCTACACCTTC. Translated: CASSRGQGYGYTF. The chain joins TRBV7-9 to TRBJ1-2, with 9 bases aligning to TRBD1. Trimming cost V 5 bases and J 4 bases; bases outside gene matches: 2. The CDR3 has 13 amino acids. The germline gives CDR1 SEHNR, CDR2 FQNEAQ (reference sequence).

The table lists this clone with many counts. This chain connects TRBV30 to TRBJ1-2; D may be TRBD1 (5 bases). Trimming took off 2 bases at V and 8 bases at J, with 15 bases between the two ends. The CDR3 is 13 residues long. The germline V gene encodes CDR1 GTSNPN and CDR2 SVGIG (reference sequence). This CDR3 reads CAWSSNGATGYTF. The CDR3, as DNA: TGTGCCTGGAGTTCAAACGGGGCTACGGGCTACACCTTC.